The rows below give T cell receptor beta chains drawn from one sample of a study of cytomegalovirus exposure and HLA in healthy donors. The method was immunoSEQ multiplex PCR; TCRdb's version includes in-frame clones alone and lacks a portion of them. The top ten clones hold over 0.5% of a sample with fewer than 95,000 clones, roughly 79% of them seen once. Sequenced: PBMCs. These receptors all stem from a man aged 30 to 39 in good health and CMV-seronegative. Both conserved end residues are part of each CDR3. Each record gives: V gene, J gene, D gene, CDR3 protein, CDR3 DNA. D genes are given only for firm matches.

TRBV12-5	TRBJ2-1	.	CASGLPHRTLVDRGEQFF	TGTGCTAGTGGTTTGCCCCACCGGACCCTTGTGGATCGGGGTGAGCAGTTCTTC
TRBV6-7	TRBJ1-5	.	CASSYSISNNQPQHF	TGTGCCAGCAGTTACTCGATCAGTAACAATCAGCCCCAGCATTTT
TRBV29-1	TRBJ1-1	.	CSVEPLEVYGTEAFF	TGCAGCGTTGAGCCGCTTGAAGTCTATGGCACTGAAGCTTTCTTT
TRBV19	TRBJ1-5	TRBD1	CASRESSTGGKQPQHF	TGTGCCAGTAGGGAGAGCTCCACAGGGGGGAAGCAGCCCCAGCATTTT
TRBV19	TRBJ1-2	.	CASWSGQPEGYTF	TGTGCCAGTTGGTCAGGACAGCCGGAAGGCTACACCTTC
TRBV5-1	TRBJ2-7	TRBD1	CASSLETGDEQYF	TGCGCCAGCAGCTTGGAGACAGGGGACGAGCAGTACTTC
TRBV14	TRBJ1-2	.	CASSQDTGRTYF	TGTGCCAGCAGCCAAGACACAGGGCGGACCTACTTC
TRBV5-4	TRBJ1-3	.	CASSFNQGLSGNTIYF	TGTGCCAGCAGCTTTAACCAGGGCCTCTCTGGAAACACCATATATTTT
TRBV9	TRBJ2-5	.	CASSAPTPGETQYF	TGTGCCAGCAGCGCCCCCACGCCGGGGGAGACCCAGTACTTC
TRBV5-1	TRBJ2-2	TRBD1	CASSFPRTGEAGELFF	TGCGCCAGCAGTTTTCCCCGGACAGGGGAGGCCGGGGAGCTGTTTTTT